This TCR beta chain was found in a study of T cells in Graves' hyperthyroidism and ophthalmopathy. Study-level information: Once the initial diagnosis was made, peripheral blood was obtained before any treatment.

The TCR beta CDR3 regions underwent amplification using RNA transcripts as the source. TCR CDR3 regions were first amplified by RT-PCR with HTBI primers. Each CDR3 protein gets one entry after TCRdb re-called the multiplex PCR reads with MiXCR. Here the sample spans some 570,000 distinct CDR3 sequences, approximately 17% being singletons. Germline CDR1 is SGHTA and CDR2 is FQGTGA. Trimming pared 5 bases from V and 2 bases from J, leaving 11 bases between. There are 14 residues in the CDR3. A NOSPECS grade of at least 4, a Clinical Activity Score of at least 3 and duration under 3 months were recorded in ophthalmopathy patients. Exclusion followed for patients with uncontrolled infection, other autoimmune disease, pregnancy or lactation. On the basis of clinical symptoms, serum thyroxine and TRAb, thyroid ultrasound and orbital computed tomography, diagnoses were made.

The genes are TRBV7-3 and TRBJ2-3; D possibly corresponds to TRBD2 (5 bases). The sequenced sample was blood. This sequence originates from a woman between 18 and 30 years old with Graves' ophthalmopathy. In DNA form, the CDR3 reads TGTGCCAGCAGCCTCCCCGGGGTCACAGATACGCAGTATTTT. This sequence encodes CASSLPGVTDTQYF.